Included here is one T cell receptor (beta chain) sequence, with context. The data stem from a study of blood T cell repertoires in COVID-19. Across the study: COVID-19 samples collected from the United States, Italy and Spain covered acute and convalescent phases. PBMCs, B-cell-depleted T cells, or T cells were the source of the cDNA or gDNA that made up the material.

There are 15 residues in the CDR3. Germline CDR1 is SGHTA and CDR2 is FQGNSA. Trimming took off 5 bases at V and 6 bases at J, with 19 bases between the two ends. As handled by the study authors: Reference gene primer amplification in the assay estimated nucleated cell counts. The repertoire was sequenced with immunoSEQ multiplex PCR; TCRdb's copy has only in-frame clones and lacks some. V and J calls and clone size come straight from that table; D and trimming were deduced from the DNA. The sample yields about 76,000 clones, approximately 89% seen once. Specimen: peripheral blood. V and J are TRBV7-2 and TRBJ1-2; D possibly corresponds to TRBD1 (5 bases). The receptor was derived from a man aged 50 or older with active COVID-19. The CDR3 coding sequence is TGTGCCAGCAGCCCCCTGGTCGGAGGGGCTCATGGCTACACCTTC. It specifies CASSPLVGGAHGYTF.